This is a list of T cell receptor beta chains from one sample in a study of OX40 agonist ivuxolimab in advanced cancers. Clones were sequenced by immunoSEQ multiplex PCR, and TCRdb holds only the in-frame ones, with some missing. The sample lists around 29,000 clones; around 86% were seen once. The sample in question was CD4+ or CD8+ T cells sorted from blood, obtained in a trial of the OX40 agonist ivuxolimab. The receptor source for this set is an adult with an advanced solid tumor such as melanoma, head and neck, liver or kidney cancer. Both conserved end residues are part of each CDR3. The D gene is left open where the match is weak. Clone size is given for some rows only: seen once, a few or many times, or a class if the clone is expanded.

clone size: NA
J gene: TRBJ2-1
D gene: TRBD2
V gene: TRBV9
CDR3 protein: CASSPRLAGGFYNEQFF
CDR3 DNA: TGTGCCAGCAGCCCTCGACTAGCGGGGGGCTTTTACAATGAGCAGTTCTTC

clone size: NA
J gene: TRBJ2-2
D gene: NA
V gene: TRBV6-5
CDR3 protein: CATSKAGELFF
CDR3 DNA: TGTGCCACATCTAAGGCCGGGGAGCTGTTTTTT

clone size: once
J gene: TRBJ2-1
D gene: NA
V gene: TRBV9
CDR3 protein: CASSVGAGAHNEQFF
CDR3 DNA: TGTGCCAGCAGCGTAGGTGCGGGGGCCCACAATGAGCAGTTCTTC

clone size: NA
J gene: TRBJ1-2
D gene: NA
V gene: TRBV4-1
CDR3 protein: CASSPRAGGGYTF
CDR3 DNA: TGCGCCAGCAGCCCACGAGCGGGGGGTGGCTACACCTTC

clone size: NA
J gene: TRBJ1-1
D gene: NA
V gene: TRBV4-1
CDR3 protein: CASSRLQGLGTEAFF
CDR3 DNA: TGCGCCAGCAGCCGCTTACAGGGTTTAGGCACTGAAGCTTTCTTT

clone size: NA
J gene: TRBJ1-2
D gene: TRBD1
V gene: TRBV4-3
CDR3 protein: CASSQLNGQAHYGYTF
CDR3 DNA: TGCGCCAGCAGCCAACTTAATGGACAGGCACACTATGGCTACACCTTC

clone size: NA
J gene: TRBJ2-3
D gene: NA
V gene: TRBV11-2
CDR3 protein: CASSPPGGGNTDTQYF
CDR3 DNA: TGTGCCAGCAGCCCCCCAGGGGGGGGGAACACAGATACGCAGTATTTT

clone size: NA
J gene: TRBJ2-7
D gene: TRBD1
V gene: TRBV5-1
CDR3 protein: CASSFGTGSYEQYF
CDR3 DNA: TGCGCCAGCAGCTTCGGGACAGGGTCCTACGAGCAGTACTTC

clone size: NA
J gene: TRBJ2-2
D gene: NA
V gene: TRBV6-1
CDR3 protein: CASSEEVANGELFF
CDR3 DNA: TGTGCCAGCAGTGAAGAGGTGGCTAACGGGGAGCTGTTTTTT

clone size: once
J gene: TRBJ2-7
D gene: NA
V gene: TRBV28
CDR3 protein: CASATLLGAQSIYEQYF
CDR3 DNA: TGTGCCAGCGCCACACTATTAGGGGCTCAATCGATCTACGAGCAGTACTTC

clone size: NA
J gene: TRBJ2-5
D gene: TRBD2
V gene: TRBV7-8
CDR3 protein: CASSLGGGARETQYF
CDR3 DNA: TGTGCCAGCAGCTTAGGCGGGGGGGCCCGGGAGACCCAGTACTTC

clone size: once
J gene: TRBJ1-1
D gene: NA
V gene: TRBV27
CDR3 protein: CASSLGGGHIEAFF
CDR3 DNA: TGTGCCAGCAGTTTGGGTGGGGGGCACATTGAAGCTTTCTTT

clone size: NA
J gene: TRBJ2-7
D gene: TRBD2
V gene: TRBV7-2
CDR3 protein: CAGSRIPGLAVPEQYF
CDR3 DNA: TGCGCCGGCAGTAGAATACCGGGACTAGCGGTTCCAGAGCAGTACTTC

clone size: NA
J gene: TRBJ1-2
D gene: NA
V gene: TRBV9
CDR3 protein: CASSPRTVESNYGYTF
CDR3 DNA: TGTGCCAGCAGCCCCCGGACAGTTGAATCTAACTATGGCTACACCTTC

clone size: NA
J gene: TRBJ1-6
D gene: NA
V gene: TRBV9
CDR3 protein: CASSVKAGAENNSPLHF
CDR3 DNA: TGTGCCAGCAGCGTAAAGGCAGGGGCCGAGAATAATTCACCCCTCCACTTT

clone size: NA
J gene: TRBJ1-2
D gene: NA
V gene: TRBV28
CDR3 protein: CASSIRGARYGYTF
CDR3 DNA: TGTGCCAGCAGTATTAGGGGGGCACGATATGGCTACACCTTC

clone size: NA
J gene: TRBJ2-7
D gene: TRBD1
V gene: TRBV11-2
CDR3 protein: CASSLTGGGDSYEQYF
CDR3 DNA: TGTGCCAGCAGCTTAACAGGGGGCGGTGACTCCTACGAGCAGTACTTC

clone size: NA
J gene: TRBJ1-2
D gene: NA
V gene: TRBV6-6
CDR3 protein: CASSYSSRNYGYTF
CDR3 DNA: TGTGCCAGCAGTTACTCGAGCAGGAACTACGGCTACACCTTC

clone size: NA
J gene: TRBJ2-1
D gene: TRBD1
V gene: TRBV19
CDR3 protein: CASSMGQGRGEQFF
CDR3 DNA: TGTGCCAGTAGTATGGGACAGGGACGAGGTGAGCAGTTCTTC

clone size: NA
J gene: TRBJ2-3
D gene: TRBD2
V gene: TRBV27
CDR3 protein: CASRPTSPPDTQYF
CDR3 DNA: TGTGCCAGCAGGCCGACTAGCCCCCCAGATACGCAGTATTTT

clone size: NA
J gene: TRBJ1-1
D gene: NA
V gene: TRBV11-2
CDR3 protein: CASSLFNRGREAFF
CDR3 DNA: TGTGCCAGCAGCTTATTCAACAGAGGGAGAGAAGCTTTCTTT

clone size: few
J gene: TRBJ2-2
D gene: NA
V gene: TRBV7-3
CDR3 protein: CASSYVPGELFF
CDR3 DNA: TGTGCCAGCAGCTACGTACCCGGGGAGCTGTTTTTT

clone size: few
J gene: TRBJ2-7
D gene: NA
V gene: TRBV5-4
CDR3 protein: CASSLVLGDEEQYF
CDR3 DNA: TGTGCCAGCAGCTTGGTGTTGGGGGATGAAGAGCAGTACTTC

clone size: NA
J gene: TRBJ2-1
D gene: TRBD1
V gene: TRBV9
CDR3 protein: CASSVDRGDEQFF
CDR3 DNA: TGTGCCAGCAGCGTAGACAGGGGCGATGAGCAGTTCTTC

clone size: NA
J gene: TRBJ2-7
D gene: NA
V gene: TRBV5-1
CDR3 protein: CASSDRQDYEQYF
CDR3 DNA: TGCGCCAGCAGCGATAGACAGGATTACGAGCAGTACTTC

clone size: NA
J gene: TRBJ1-5
D gene: NA
V gene: TRBV19
CDR3 protein: CASSMSGSSLSNQPQHF
CDR3 DNA: TGTGCCAGTAGTATGTCCGGGTCCTCTCTTAGCAATCAGCCCCAGCATTTT

clone size: NA
J gene: TRBJ1-2
D gene: NA
V gene: TRBV29-1
CDR3 protein: CSVDRGGYTF
CDR3 DNA: TGCAGCGTTGACAGGGGTGGCTACACCTTC

clone size: NA
J gene: TRBJ2-7
D gene: NA
V gene: TRBV19
CDR3 protein: CASSVRGNPYEQYF
CDR3 DNA: TGTGCCAGTAGTGTCCGGGGGAACCCCTACGAGCAGTACTTC

clone size: NA
J gene: TRBJ2-7
D gene: NA
V gene: TRBV7-9
CDR3 protein: CASSATGPGQYF
CDR3 DNA: TGTGCCAGCAGCGCGACGGGGCCGGGGCAGTACTTC

clone size: NA
J gene: TRBJ1-1
D gene: TRBD1
V gene: TRBV2
CDR3 protein: CASSGQGSFSGFF
CDR3 DNA: TGTGCCAGCAGTGGACAGGGATCTTTTTCGGGTTTCTTT

clone size: once
J gene: TRBJ2-3
D gene: NA
V gene: TRBV27
CDR3 protein: CASSLLHDTQYF
CDR3 DNA: TGTGCCAGCAGTTTACTGCACGATACGCAGTATTTT

clone size: NA
J gene: TRBJ2-1
D gene: NA
V gene: TRBV27
CDR3 protein: CASSLSRGTKSKGGNEQFF
CDR3 DNA: TGTGCCAGCAGTTTATCCCGGGGCACTAAGTCGAAGGGGGGCAATGAGCAGTTCTTC

clone size: NA
J gene: TRBJ2-5
D gene: TRBD2
V gene: TRBV15
CDR3 protein: CATSREGRAQETQYF
CDR3 DNA: TGTGCCACCAGCAGAGAGGGGAGGGCCCAAGAGACCCAGTACTTC